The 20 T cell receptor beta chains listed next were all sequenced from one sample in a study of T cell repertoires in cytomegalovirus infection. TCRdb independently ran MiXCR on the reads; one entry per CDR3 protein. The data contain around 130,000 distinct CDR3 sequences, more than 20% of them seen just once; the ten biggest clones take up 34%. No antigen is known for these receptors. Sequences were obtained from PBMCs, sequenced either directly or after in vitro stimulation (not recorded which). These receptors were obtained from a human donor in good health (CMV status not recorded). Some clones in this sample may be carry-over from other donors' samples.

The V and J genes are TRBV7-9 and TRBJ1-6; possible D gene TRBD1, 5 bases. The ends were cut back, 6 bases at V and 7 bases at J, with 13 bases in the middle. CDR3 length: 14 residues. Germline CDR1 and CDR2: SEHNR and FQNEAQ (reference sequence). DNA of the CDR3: TGTGCCAGCAGACGGGGGGATTTGAATTCACCCCTCCACTTT. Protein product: CASRRGDLNSPLHF.

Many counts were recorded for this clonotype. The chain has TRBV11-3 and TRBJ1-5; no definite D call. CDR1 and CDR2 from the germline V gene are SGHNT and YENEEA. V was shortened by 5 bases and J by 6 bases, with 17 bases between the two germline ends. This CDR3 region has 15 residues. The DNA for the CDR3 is TGTGCCAGCAGCCTCCCGGACGGGGATTTTCAGCCCCAGCATTTT. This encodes CASSLPDGDFQPQHF. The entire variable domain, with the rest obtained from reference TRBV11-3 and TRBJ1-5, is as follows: EAGVVQSPRYKIIEKKQPVAFWCNPISGHNTLYWYLQNLGQGPELLIRYENEEAVDDSQLPKDRFSAERLKGVDSTLKIQPAELGDSAVYLCASSLPDGDFQPQHFGDGTRLSIL.

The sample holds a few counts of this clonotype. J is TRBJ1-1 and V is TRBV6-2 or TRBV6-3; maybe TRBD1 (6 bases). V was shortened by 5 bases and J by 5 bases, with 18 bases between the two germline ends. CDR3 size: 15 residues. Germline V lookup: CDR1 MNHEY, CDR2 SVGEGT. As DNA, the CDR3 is TGTGCCAGCAGTCGCCCTCCGACAGGCCGGACTGAAGCTTTCTTT. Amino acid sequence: CASSRPPTGRTEAFF.

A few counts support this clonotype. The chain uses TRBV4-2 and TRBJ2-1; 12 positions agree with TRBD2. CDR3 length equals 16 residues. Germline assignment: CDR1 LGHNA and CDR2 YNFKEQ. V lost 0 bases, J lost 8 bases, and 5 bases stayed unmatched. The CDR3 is CASSQERTSGNHEQFF. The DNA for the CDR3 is TGTGCCAGCAGCCAAGAGCGGACTAGCGGGAACCATGAGCAGTTCTTC.

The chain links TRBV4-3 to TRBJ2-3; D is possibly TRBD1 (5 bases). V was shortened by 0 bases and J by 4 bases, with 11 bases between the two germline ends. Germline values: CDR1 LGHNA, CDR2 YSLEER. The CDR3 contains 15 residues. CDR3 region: CASSQEAGRADTQYF. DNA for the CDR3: TGCGCCAGCAGCCAAGAGGCAGGGCGTGCAGATACGCAGTATTTT.

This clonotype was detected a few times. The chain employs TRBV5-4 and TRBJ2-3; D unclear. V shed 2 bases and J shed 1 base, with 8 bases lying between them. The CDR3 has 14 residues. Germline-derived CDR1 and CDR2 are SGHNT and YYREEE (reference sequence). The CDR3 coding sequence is TGTGCCAGCAGCTTTTGGTCAGGCACAGATACGCAGTATTTT. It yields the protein CASSFWSGTDTQYF. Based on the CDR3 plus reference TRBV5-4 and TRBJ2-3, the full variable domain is ETGVTQSPTHLIKTRGQQVTLRCSSQSGHNTVSWYQQALGQGPQFIFQYYREEENGRGNFPPRFSGLQFPNYSSELNVNALELDDSALYLCASSFWSGTDTQYFGPGTRLTVL.

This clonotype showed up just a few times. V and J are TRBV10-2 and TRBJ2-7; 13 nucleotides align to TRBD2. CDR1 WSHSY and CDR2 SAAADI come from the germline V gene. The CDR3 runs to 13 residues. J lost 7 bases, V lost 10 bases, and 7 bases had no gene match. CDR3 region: CATGGTSGKEQYF. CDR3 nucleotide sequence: TGCGCCACGGGGGGGACTAGCGGGAAAGAGCAGTACTTC.

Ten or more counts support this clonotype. Here the CDR3 DNA reads TGTGCCAGCAGACTTGGACAGGGTTACGGCTACACCTTC. It codes for CASRLGQGYGYTF. The genes are TRBV12-3 or TRBV12-4 and TRBJ1-2; 8 nucleotides line up with TRBD1. The V and J ends lost 6 bases and 8 bases, in that order; junction bases with no gene match: 8. This CDR3 contains 13 residues.

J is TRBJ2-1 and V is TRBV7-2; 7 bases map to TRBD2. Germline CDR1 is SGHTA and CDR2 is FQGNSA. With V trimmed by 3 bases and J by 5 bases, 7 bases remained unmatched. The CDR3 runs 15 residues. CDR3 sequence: CASSFTGGGHNEQFF. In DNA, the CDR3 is TGTGCCAGCAGCTTCACGGGGGGAGGCCACAATGAGCAGTTCTTC.

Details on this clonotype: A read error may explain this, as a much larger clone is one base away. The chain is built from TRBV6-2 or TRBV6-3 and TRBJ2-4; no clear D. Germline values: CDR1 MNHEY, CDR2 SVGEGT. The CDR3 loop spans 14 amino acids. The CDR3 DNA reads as TGTACCAGCAGTGAATTGGCAGCCAAAAACATTCAGTACTTC. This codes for CTSSELAAKNIQYF.

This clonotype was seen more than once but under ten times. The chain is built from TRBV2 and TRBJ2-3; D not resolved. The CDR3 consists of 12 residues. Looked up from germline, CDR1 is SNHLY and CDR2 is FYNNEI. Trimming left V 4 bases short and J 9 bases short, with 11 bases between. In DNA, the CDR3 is TGTGCCAGCAGTGGACAACCCCTAACGCAGTATTTT. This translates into CASSGQPLTQYF.

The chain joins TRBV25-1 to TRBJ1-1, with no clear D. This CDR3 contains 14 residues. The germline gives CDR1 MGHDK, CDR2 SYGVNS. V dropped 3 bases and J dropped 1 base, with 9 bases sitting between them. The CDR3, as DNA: TGTGCCAGCAGTGAGGTAGGCGGGAACACTGAAGCTTTCTTT. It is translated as CASSEVGGNTEAFF. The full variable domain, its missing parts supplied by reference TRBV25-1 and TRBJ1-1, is EADIYQTPRYLVIGTGKKITLECSQTMGHDKMYWYQQDPGMELHLIHYSYGVNSTEKGDLSSESTVSRIRTEHFPLTLESARPSHTSQYLCASSEVGGNTEAFFGQGTRLTVV.

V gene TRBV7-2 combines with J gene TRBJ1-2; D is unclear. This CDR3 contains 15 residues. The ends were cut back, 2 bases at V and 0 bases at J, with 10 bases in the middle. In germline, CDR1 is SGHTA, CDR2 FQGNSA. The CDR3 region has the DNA TGTGCCAGCAGCTTATTACCCGGACCTAACTATGGCTACACCTTC. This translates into CASSLLPGPNYGYTF. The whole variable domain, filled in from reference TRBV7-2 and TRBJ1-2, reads GAGVSQSPSNKVTEKGKDVELRCDPISGHTALYWYRQSLGQGLEFLIYFQGNSAPDKSGLPSDRFSAERTGGSVSTLTIQRTQQEDSAVYLCASSLLPGPNYGYTFGSGTRLTVV.

This CDR3 is CASNNRRSSYNEQFF. CDR3 nucleotide sequence: TGTGCCAGTAATAACCGACGGAGCTCCTACAATGAGCAGTTCTTC. This chain joins TRBV19 and TRBJ2-1; D unresolved. The CDR3 length is 15 residues. Germline V CDR1 and CDR2: LNHDA, SQIVND (reference sequence). V was trimmed by 7 bases and J by 0 bases, leaving 13 bases between them. Full variable domain (outside the CDR3, taken from reference TRBV19 and TRBJ2-1): DGGITQSPKYLFRKEGQNVTLSCEQNLNHDAMYWYRQDPGQGLRLIYYSQIVNDFQKGDIAEGYSVSREKKESFPLTVTSAQKNPTAFYLCASNNRRSSYNEQFFGPGTRLTVL.

The CDR3 spells CASSQGRRIFYGYTF. The CDR3 bases are TGCGCCAGCAGCCAGGGCAGGAGAATCTTCTATGGCTACACCTTC. The chain employs TRBV4-1 and TRBJ1-2, with D hard to call. CDR3 size: 15 residues. Deletions cut 3 bases from V and 4 bases from J, with 15 bases between. In germline, CDR1 is MGHRA, CDR2 YSYEKL.

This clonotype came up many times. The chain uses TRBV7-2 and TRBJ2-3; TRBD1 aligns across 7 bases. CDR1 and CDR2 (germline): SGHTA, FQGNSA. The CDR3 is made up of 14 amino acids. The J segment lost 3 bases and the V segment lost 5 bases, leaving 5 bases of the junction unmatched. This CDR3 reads CASSRTGLTDTQYF. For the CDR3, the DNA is TGTGCCAGCAGCCGGACAGGTTTGACAGATACGCAGTATTTT.

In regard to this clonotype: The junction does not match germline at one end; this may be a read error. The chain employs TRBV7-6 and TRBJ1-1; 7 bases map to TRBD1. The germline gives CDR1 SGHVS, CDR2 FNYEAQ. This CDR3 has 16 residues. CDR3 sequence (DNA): TGTGCCAGCAACTTACGAAAGGGGGCTACCCTTACCGAAGCTTTCTTT. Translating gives CASNLRKGATLTEAFF.

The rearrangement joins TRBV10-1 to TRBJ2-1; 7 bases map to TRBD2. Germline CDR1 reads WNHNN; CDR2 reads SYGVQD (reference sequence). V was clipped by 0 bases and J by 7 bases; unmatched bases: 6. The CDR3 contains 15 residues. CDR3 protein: CASSESLRGRNEQFF. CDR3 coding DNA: TGCGCCAGCAGTGAGTCGCTTCGCGGGAGAAATGAGCAGTTCTTC.

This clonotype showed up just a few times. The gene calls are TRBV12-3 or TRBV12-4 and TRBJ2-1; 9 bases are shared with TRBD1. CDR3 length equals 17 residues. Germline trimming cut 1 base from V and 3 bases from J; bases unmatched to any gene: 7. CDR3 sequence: CASSLGRGQGLYNEQFF. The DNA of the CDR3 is TGTGCCAGCAGTTTAGGACGGGGACAGGGCCTCTACAATGAGCAGTTCTTC.

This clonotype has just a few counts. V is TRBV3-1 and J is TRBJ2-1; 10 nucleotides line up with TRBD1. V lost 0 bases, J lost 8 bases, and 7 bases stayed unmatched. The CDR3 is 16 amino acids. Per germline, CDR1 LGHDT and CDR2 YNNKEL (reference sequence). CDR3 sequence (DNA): TGTGCCAGCAGCCAAGACGGGACAGGGGAGGTGGATGAGCAGTTCTTC. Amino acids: CASSQDGTGEVDEQFF.